This TCR beta chain is from a study of shared T cell receptors in the human thymus. Generated by immunoSEQ multiplex PCR, the TCRdb table keeps only in-frame clones and is missing some. The table has about 380,000 clones, roughly 94% seen once. Sample: thymocytes. The TCR sequence derives from a human donor.

CDR3 in amino acids: CASSLPGQGSYEQYF. DNA for the CDR3: TGTGCCAGCAGCTTACCGGGACAGGGTTCCTACGAGCAGTACTTC. V gene TRBV7-9 combines with J gene TRBJ2-7; 9 bases fit TRBD1. V lost 2 bases and J lost 1; bases outside the gene matches: 3. Germline V CDR1 and CDR2: SEHNR, FQNEAQ (reference sequence). The CDR3 is made up of 15 amino acids.